This T cell receptor (beta chain) appears in the sequencing data of a study of blood T cell repertoires in COVID-19. Study as a whole: PBMCs, B-cell-depleted T cells, or T cells were the source of the cDNA or gDNA that made up the material.

Per the germline V gene, CDR1 is MGHRA and CDR2 is YSYEKL. There are 15 residues in the CDR3. J lost 5 bases, V lost 1 base, and 4 bases had no gene match. Per the authors' pipeline: Using reference gene primer amplification, nucleated cell counts were estimated. Sequenced by immunoSEQ multiplex PCR; TCRdb stores in-frame clones only, minus some. The DNA was the basis for D and trimming; V, J and clone size are from that table. The sample shows roughly 250,000 clones, roughly nine tenths of them seen only once. It was during active infection that Seattle patients were enrolled and then longitudinally followed.

The gene calls are TRBV4-1 and TRBJ2-1, with 8 bases identical to TRBD1. Sequencing input: peripheral blood. The receptor's source is a woman aged 30 to 39 with COVID-19, enrolled during active disease. The CDR3 reads CASSQGTGYDNEQFF. CDR3 nucleotides: TGCGCCAGCAGCCAAGGGACAGGGTATGACAATGAGCAGTTCTTC.